In this sample, the clone carrying this TCR beta chain turned up many times. Its antigen remains unidentified. J gave up 5 bases and V 6 bases, and 5 bases lay outside the gene matches. This CDR3 is built from 14 residues. Germline CDR1 reads MNHEY; CDR2 reads SMNVEV (reference sequence). The data are from a study of T cells in Graves' hyperthyroidism and ophthalmopathy. Amplified regions were TCR beta CDR3 sequences from RNA transcripts. HTBI primers were the set used in a first-round RT-PCR of the TCR CDR3. From the multiplex PCR reads, TCRdb called clonotypes with MiXCR, one entry per CDR3 protein. The sample lists 400,000 to 500,000 distinct CDR3 sequences; roughly 13% were seen once. Whole-study findings and limits: In simple terms, a model built on 13 V-J features told ophthalmopathy apart from stable hyperthyroidism.

This clonotype originated in a young woman with Graves' hyperthyroidism. The genes are TRBV27 and TRBJ1-5; 9 bases are a match to TRBD1. Sequencing was done on a sample of blood. The CDR3 nucleotides read TGTGCCAGCAGATCGACAGGGGGAGATCAGCCCCAGCATTTT. Translation gives CASRSTGGDQPQHF.